These T cell receptor beta chains were read from a single sample in a study of shared clonotypes between healthy human individuals. Profiled with immunoSEQ multiplex PCR; TCRdb holds only in-frame clones, not every one. The data show some 630,000 clones, with about 95% seen just once and around 0.1% held by the top ten. Sequencing input: naive CD8+ T cells sorted from blood. The source of these receptors is a woman in her thirties in good health. CDR3s include the opening cysteine and the closing phenylalanine or tryptophan. The D gene is left open where the match is weak. Clone size is given for some rows only: seen once, a few or many times, or a class if the clone is expanded.

J: TRBJ2-1
size: .
D: TRBD1
V: TRBV28
DNA: TGTGCCAGCAGTTCCGGGACAGGGACCTACAATGAGCAGTTCTTC
CDR3: CASSSGTGTYNEQFF

J: TRBJ2-1
size: .
D: TRBD2
V: TRBV9
DNA: TGTGCCAGCAGCCCCCGAGGGGGTAGCGGGGACTACAATGAGCAGTTCTTC
CDR3: CASSPRGGSGDYNEQFF

J: TRBJ2-1
size: .
D: TRBD2
V: TRBV15
DNA: TGTGCCACCGCGGGAGCCATTCCTGAGCAGTTCTTC
CDR3: CATAGAIPEQFF

J: TRBJ2-1
size: few
D: .
V: TRBV28
DNA: TGTGCCAGCAGTTCGTACAATGAGCAGTTCTTC
CDR3: CASSSYNEQFF

J: TRBJ1-2
size: .
D: .
V: TRBV7-9
DNA: TGTGCCAGCAGCCGTGGGACGGAAAACCGGGGTGATGGCTACACCTTC
CDR3: CASSRGTENRGDGYTF

J: TRBJ1-1
size: .
D: TRBD1
V: TRBV30
DNA: TGTGCCTGGACGAACAGGGGGCGGTACACTGAAGCTTTCTTT
CDR3: CAWTNRGRYTEAFF

J: TRBJ2-7
size: .
D: TRBD1
V: TRBV11-2
DNA: TGTGCCAGCAGCTTAGTCGGGACAGGGGGCGCCTACGAGCAGTACTTC
CDR3: CASSLVGTGGAYEQYF

J: TRBJ2-5
size: .
D: .
V: TRBV25-1
DNA: TGTGCCAGCAGACCAATAAACAGCGAAGAGACCCAGTACTTC
CDR3: CASRPINSEETQYF

J: TRBJ1-3
size: .
D: .
V: TRBV28
DNA: TGTGCCAGCAGACCGGAACTCGAGGCTGGAAACACCATATATTTT
CDR3: CASRPELEAGNTIYF

J: TRBJ2-1
size: .
D: TRBD2
V: TRBV28
DNA: TGTGCCAGCAGTCCTGGACTAGCGGGATATGAGCAGTTCTTC
CDR3: CASSPGLAGYEQFF

J: TRBJ1-2
size: .
D: .
V: TRBV6-1
DNA: TGTGCCAGCATCCCCCGGACTACGAAAACCTATGGCTACACCTTC
CDR3: CASIPRTTKTYGYTF

J: TRBJ1-3
size: .
D: .
V: TRBV23-1
DNA: TGCGCCAGCAGTCAATCGACAGGCCCTCGAGGAAACACCATATATTTT
CDR3: CASSQSTGPRGNTIYF

J: TRBJ2-3
size: .
D: .
V: TRBV4-2
DNA: TGTGCCAGCAAGTTCGCGGGACAGCCCACAGATACGCAGTATTTT
CDR3: CASKFAGQPTDTQYF

J: TRBJ1-5
size: .
D: .
V: TRBV28
DNA: TGTGCCAGCACCACTAATCAGCCCCAGCATTTT
CDR3: CASTTNQPQHF

J: TRBJ2-3
size: .
D: TRBD2
V: TRBV29-1
DNA: TGCAGCGTTGAAGCGGAGACTAGCGGGCGGCGGGTCGCAGATACGCAGTATTTT
CDR3: CSVEAETSGRRVADTQYF

J: TRBJ2-7
size: .
D: TRBD2
V: TRBV2
DNA: TGTGCCAGCAGTGAAGCTATAGCGGGGGGCTACGAGCAGTACTTC
CDR3: CASSEAIAGGYEQYF

J: TRBJ2-1
size: .
D: .
V: TRBV10-1
DNA: TGCGCCAGCAGTGATGTAGGGGTAAATGAGCAGTTCTTC
CDR3: CASSDVGVNEQFF

J: TRBJ2-1
size: .
D: TRBD1
V: TRBV27
DNA: TGTGCCAGCAGCCCGGGGACAGGGGGAAACAATGAGCAGTTCTTC
CDR3: CASSPGTGGNNEQFF

J: TRBJ1-5
size: .
D: .
V: TRBV19
DNA: TGTGCCAGTAGTATGGGCAGTGATCAGCCCCAGCATTTT
CDR3: CASSMGSDQPQHF

J: TRBJ2-1
size: .
D: .
V: TRBV10-2
DNA: TGCGCCAGCGGGGACAACCCCTACAATGAGCAGTTCTTC
CDR3: CASGDNPYNEQFF

J: TRBJ2-1
size: once
D: TRBD1
V: TRBV19
DNA: TGTGCCAGTACCGCCCCTGAACAGGGGGCCGATGAGCAGTTCTTC
CDR3: CASTAPEQGADEQFF

J: TRBJ2-6
size: once
D: .
V: TRBV28
DNA: TGTGCCAGCAGACTAGGGGGTGCTGGGGCCAACGTCCTGACTTTC
CDR3: CASRLGGAGANVLTF

J: TRBJ2-7
size: .
D: .
V: TRBV18
DNA: TGTGCCAGCTCACCAGTGGCCAGCTCCTACGAGCAGTACTTC
CDR3: CASSPVASSYEQYF

J: TRBJ1-1
size: .
D: TRBD1
V: TRBV28
DNA: TGTGCCAGCAGCCCTTGGGGGGACAGAATGAACACTGAAGCTTTCTTT
CDR3: CASSPWGDRMNTEAFF

J: TRBJ2-1
size: .
D: .
V: TRBV5-1
DNA: TGCGCCAGCAGCTCCGGGACTGCCTCAAATATTTACAATGAGCAGTTCTTC
CDR3: CASSSGTASNIYNEQFF

J: TRBJ2-7
size: .
D: TRBD1
V: TRBV13
DNA: TGTGCCAGCAGCACCCACCCGGGACAGGACTACGAGCAGTACTTC
CDR3: CASSTHPGQDYEQYF

J: TRBJ1-1
size: .
D: .
V: TRBV27
DNA: TGTGCCAGCAGTTTAATGGGGGGAAACACTGAAGCTTTCTTT
CDR3: CASSLMGGNTEAFF

J: TRBJ2-7
size: .
D: .
V: TRBV28
DNA: TGTGCCAGCAGTTTAACCCATTGGCCCTACGAGCAGTACTTC
CDR3: CASSLTHWPYEQYF

J: TRBJ2-7
size: .
D: TRBD1
V: TRBV9
DNA: TGTGCCAGCAGCGACCCGGACAGGGGGCCGCAGGAGCAGTACTTC
CDR3: CASSDPDRGPQEQYF

J: TRBJ2-7
size: .
D: TRBD1
V: TRBV5-6
DNA: TGTGCCAGCAGCCAAGCGGGACAGGGGCTATACGAGCAGTACTTC
CDR3: CASSQAGQGLYEQYF

J: TRBJ2-1
size: .
D: .
V: TRBV29-1
DNA: TGCAGCGTTCACAGCAATGAGCAGTTCTTC
CDR3: CSVHSNEQFF

J: TRBJ1-1
size: .
D: .
V: TRBV6-5
DNA: TGTGCCAGCAGTTACTCGTTCGGGGCGCAAAACACTGAAGCTTTCTTT
CDR3: CASSYSFGAQNTEAFF

J: TRBJ2-7
size: .
D: TRBD2
V: TRBV25-1
DNA: TGTGCCAGCAGTGAGGACGGGAGGGCGACCTACGAGCAGTACTTC
CDR3: CASSEDGRATYEQYF

J: TRBJ2-3
size: .
D: TRBD2
V: TRBV10-1
DNA: TGCGCCAGCAGTGTTGGCGGGAGCGGTATAGATACGCAGTATTTT
CDR3: CASSVGGSGIDTQYF

J: TRBJ1-1
size: .
D: TRBD1
V: TRBV27
DNA: TGTGCCAGCAGTCTAGGCAACACAGGGGTTCGAGCTTTCTTT
CDR3: CASSLGNTGVRAFF

J: TRBJ1-2
size: .
D: .
V: TRBV5-4
DNA: TGTGCCAGCAGCGGAGTTGATGGCTACACCTTC
CDR3: CASSGVDGYTF

J: TRBJ2-2
size: .
D: .
V: TRBV9
DNA: TGTGCCAGCAGCGGTGGGGATGGGACCGGGGAGCTGTTTTTT
CDR3: CASSGGDGTGELFF